A selection of T cell receptor beta chains follows, all from one sample in a study of T cell changes during pregnancy in multiple sclerosis. The data were produced by immunoSEQ multiplex PCR, yet TCRdb's version contains in-frame clones alone and is incomplete. The data show about 60,000 clones, almost 95% seen once. The specimen comprised peripheral blood, sampled in the first trimester of pregnancy. These TCRs come from a female donor with multiple sclerosis, enrolled in a pregnancy study. Each CDR3 is given with its conserved first and last residue. A D gene is named only where the DNA matches it firmly. Not every row has a clone size; where given, it reads once, few, many or a size class.

TRBV7-6	NA	NA	TRBJ2-3	14	CASSPTISGDTQYF	TGTGCCAGCAGCCCCACCATTTCGGGAGATACGCAGTATTTT
TRBV6-4	NA	few	TRBJ2-2	15	CASSDSTGSSGELFF	TGTGCCAGCAGTGACTCAACAGGGTCGAGCGGGGAGCTGTTTTTT
TRBV6-5	NA	once	TRBJ1-1	11	CASSGLAEAFF	TGTGCCAGCTCAGGGTTGGCTGAAGCTTTCTTT
TRBV13	NA	few	TRBJ1-1	14	CASSPGGGDTEAFF	TGTGCCAGCAGCCCAGGAGGAGGGGACACTGAAGCTTTCTTT
TRBV5-4	TRBD2	NA	TRBJ2-7	15	CASSRPGGAFYEQYF	TGTGCCAGCAGCCGCCCCGGGGGGGCCTTTTACGAGCAGTACTTC
TRBV21-1	NA	NA	TRBJ2-3	16	CASSRNQGASTDTQYF	TGTGCCAGCAGCCGAAATCAGGGGGCTAGCACAGATACGCAGTATTTT
TRBV6-1	NA	once	TRBJ2-3	17	CASSEMRGRTSTDTQYF	TGTGCCAGCAGTGAAATGCGTGGCAGGACTAGCACAGATACGCAGTATTTT
TRBV7-3	TRBD2	NA	TRBJ2-1	15	CASRHWTSGGPEQFF	TGTGCCAGCAGGCATTGGACTAGCGGGGGTCCTGAGCAGTTCTTC
TRBV2	NA	NA	TRBJ2-7	14	CASRGQGGPYEQYF	TGTGCCAGCAGAGGTCAGGGGGGTCCCTACGAGCAGTACTTC
TRBV25-1	TRBD1	once	TRBJ2-5	15	CASNPGTGKRETQYF	TGTGCCAGCAACCCCGGGACAGGGAAGCGAGAGACCCAGTACTTC
TRBV9	TRBD1	NA	TRBJ2-1	15	CASSVDRGSYNEQFF	TGTGCCAGCAGCGTGGACAGGGGCTCCTACAATGAGCAGTTCTTC
TRBV5-1	NA	NA	TRBJ1-1	16	CASSLAPGNRNTEAFF	TGCGCCAGCAGCTTGGCTCCAGGGAATCGGAACACTGAAGCTTTCTTT
TRBV6-6	TRBD1	NA	TRBJ1-1	13	CASCRGGQGEAFF	TGTGCCAGCTGCCGGGGAGGACAGGGTGAAGCTTTCTTT
TRBV19	TRBD2	NA	TRBJ2-5	17	CASSMGGLAGAQETQYF	TGTGCCAGTAGTATGGGTGGGCTAGCGGGGGCCCAAGAGACCCAGTACTTC
TRBV4-1	TRBD1	NA	TRBJ1-2	17	CASSLLDRRGQGVGYTF	TGCGCCAGCAGCCTCCTCGACCGGCGGGGACAGGGGGTTGGCTACACCTTC
TRBV6-1	TRBD1	few	TRBJ1-5	15	CASSGDDRENQPQHF	TGTGCCAGCAGTGGGGATGACAGGGAAAATCAGCCCCAGCATTTT
TRBV27	NA	NA	TRBJ1-2	11	CAVSGPYGYTF	TGTGCCGTAAGCGGACCCTATGGCTACACCTTC
TRBV4-2	TRBD1	NA	TRBJ2-7	14	CASSQDTGDYEQYF	TGTGCCAGCAGCCAAGACACAGGGGACTACGAGCAGTACTTC
TRBV6-1	TRBD2	NA	TRBJ2-1	15	CASSASSGGANEQFF	TGTGCCAGCAGCGCCTCCAGCGGGGGGGCCAATGAGCAGTTCTTC
TRBV5-6	NA	NA	TRBJ1-1	15	CASSGRGYSNTEAFF	TGTGCCAGCAGCGGCAGGGGATACTCGAACACTGAAGCTTTCTTT
TRBV12-5	NA	NA	TRBJ2-1	14	CASGLVRRDNEQFF	TGTGCTAGTGGTTTGGTAAGACGGGACAATGAGCAGTTCTTC
TRBV5-4	TRBD2	NA	TRBJ2-7	13	CASSLRGTHEQYF	TGTGCCAGCAGCCTGCGGGGGACCCACGAGCAGTACTTC
TRBV6-5	NA	NA	TRBJ1-1	14	CASSYAAGSQEAFF	TGTGCCAGCAGTTACGCGGCAGGGTCTCAGGAAGCTTTCTTT
TRBV9	NA	NA	TRBJ2-7	14	CASSVASQGYEQYF	TGTGCCAGCAGCGTAGCCTCCCAGGGGTACGAGCAGTACTTC
TRBV7-9	NA	NA	TRBJ2-2	13	CASSPVGGGELFF	TGTGCCAGCAGCCCAGTCGGCGGAGGGGAGCTGTTTTTT
TRBV9	NA	NA	TRBJ2-5	15	CASSSVDGRPETQYF	TGTGCCAGCAGCTCTGTTGATGGGCGACCAGAGACCCAGTACTTC
TRBV25-1	TRBD1	NA	TRBJ1-1	13	CASSVPGQSEAFF	TGTGCCAGCAGCGTACCGGGACAGAGTGAAGCTTTCTTT
TRBV29-1	NA	NA	TRBJ1-2	12	CSVGSNNYGYTF	TGCAGCGTTGGCAGTAATAACTATGGCTACACCTTC
TRBV7-2	TRBD1	NA	TRBJ2-7	16	CASRGTGGIGSYEQYF	TGTGCCAGCAGGGGGACAGGGGGCATCGGGTCCTACGAGCAGTACTTC
TRBV30	TRBD2	NA	TRBJ2-1	15	CAWDRGHRGGDEQFF	TGTGCCTGGGATCGGGGCCACCGGGGGGGGGATGAGCAGTTCTTC